The clone carrying this TCR beta chain was seen a handful of times. Its antigen remains unknown. TCRdb used MiXCR to reprocess the 5' RACE reads, holding one entry per CDR3 protein. The table records hundreds of thousands of distinct CDR3 sequences, over 15% of them present only once. Everyone who donated was a healthy Caucasian. This specimen belongs to a study of identical twins. Trimming left V 5 bases short and J 3 bases short, with 19 bases between. This CDR3 region has 15 residues. The germline CDR1 and CDR2 sequences are DFQATT and SNEGSKA (reference sequence). Findings and limits, study-wide: Sharing of beta out-of-frame sequences by twins showed a weaker excess. Possibly, invariant MAIT and iNKT cells partly confounded zero-insertion analyses.

These data were also filed under a second study, of T cells expressing NK-cell markers. From that report: The authors sequenced eight donors, of whom seven were HCMV-seropositive and one was seronegative.

The rearrangement uses TRBV20-1 and TRBJ1-1; D might be TRBD1 (5 bases). Material: PBMCs. This sequence was found in a young woman in good health. CDR3 protein: CSAYPLGPGDTEAFF. CDR3 sequence (DNA): TGCAGTGCTTACCCCCTGGGACCGGGGGACACTGAAGCTTTCTTT.